These 8 T cell receptor beta chains were all obtained from the same sample, sequenced in a study of blood T cell repertoires in COVID-19. Method: immunoSEQ multiplex PCR; TCRdb's copy keeps in-frame clones and lacks some. The sample lists tens of thousands of clones; about 90% were seen once. The specimen sequenced was peripheral blood. These receptors all stem from a man aged 65 to 85 with active COVID-19.

The rearrangement uses TRBV27 and TRBJ2-7, with 8 bases fitting TRBD2. The junction had 5 bases not matched to a gene; V was cut back by 4 bases and J by 0 bases. The germline CDR1 and CDR2 sequences are MNHEY and SMNVEV (reference sequence). This CDR3 region has 15 residues. CDR3 coding DNA: TGTGCCAGCAGTTCCAGCGGGAGAGTCTCCTACGAGCAGTACTTC. This gives the protein CASSSSGRVSYEQYF.

This chain uses TRBV4-2 with TRBJ2-1, with TRBD1 matching 9 bases. Germline trimming cut 6 bases from V and 4 bases from J; bases unmatched to any gene: 7. This CDR3 has 15 amino acids. The germline gives CDR1 LGHNA, CDR2 YNFKEQ. Here the CDR3 DNA reads TGTGCCAGCAGGCCCGGGACAGGGACTTACAATGAGCAGTTCTTC. It encodes CASRPGTGTYNEQFF.

V usage is TRBV2 and J usage is TRBJ1-1; D call uncertain. Trimming took off 2 bases at V and 6 bases at J, with 10 bases between the two ends. This CDR3 is built from 13 residues. Germline-derived CDR1 and CDR2 are SNHLY and FYNNEI. In DNA form, the CDR3 reads TGTGCCAGCAGTGAAATCCCTTCCGCTGAAGCTTTCTTT. Translating it yields CASSEIPSAEAFF.

The V call is TRBV11-3, the J call TRBJ2-7; TRBD1 is a possible D gene (5 bases). Trimming removed 4 bases from V and 6 bases from J, with 16 bases in between. The CDR3 sequence is 14 residues long. CDR1 SGHNT and CDR2 YENEEA come from the germline V gene. CDR3 region: CASSSLGLRAEQYF. The CDR3 nucleotides read TGTGCCAGCAGCTCCCTCGGGCTCAGGGCCGAGCAGTACTTC.

This sequence joins TRBV29-1 and TRBJ2-7; no definite D call. Germline V gene data show CDR1 as SQVTM and CDR2 as ANQGSEA. This CDR3 contains 13 residues. V lost 6 bases and J lost 6, with 18 bases in between. The CDR3 spells CSVQATVRSEQYF. The CDR3 DNA reads TGCAGCGTCCAGGCGACCGTTCGAAGCGAGCAGTACTTC.

V is TRBV30 and J is TRBJ2-3, with TRBD2 identical over 13 bases. The CDR3 has 15 amino acids. Germline V gives CDR1 GTSNPN, CDR2 SVGIG (reference sequence). V was clipped by 4 bases and J by 5 bases; unmatched bases: 6. The CDR3 protein is CAWKRLAGGGDTQYF. CDR3 nucleotide sequence: TGTGCCTGGAAACGACTAGCGGGAGGAGGAGATACGCAGTATTTT.

This chain joins TRBV6-2 or TRBV6-3 and TRBJ2-1, with TRBD1 matching 8 bases. Germline CDR1 and CDR2: MNHEY and SVGEGT. The ends lost 5 bases at V and 7 bases at J; junction bases unmatched: 7. The CDR3 contains 14 residues. The CDR3 reads CASSPGQGRNEQFF. The CDR3, as DNA: TGTGCCAGCAGTCCAGGACAGGGTCGGAATGAGCAGTTCTTC.

The rearrangement joins TRBV2 to TRBJ1-6, with TRBD1 matching over 10 bases. The CDR3 contains 14 residues. The germline gives CDR1 SNHLY, CDR2 FYNNEI. With V trimmed by 6 bases and J by 6 bases, 2 bases remained unmatched. The CDR3 nucleotides read TGTGCCAGCAGGGGGACAGGGGTTAATTCACCCCTCCACTTT. This codes for CASRGTGVNSPLHF.